Shown below are 25 T cell receptor beta chains from a single sample sequenced in a study of blood T cell repertoires in COVID-19. TCRdb's copy holds only in-frame clones and misses some; the assay was immunoSEQ multiplex PCR. The repertoire has approximately 170,000 clones, roughly 88% of them found once; the top ten carry roughly 4.5%. Sequenced sample: peripheral blood. The source is a man younger than 35 with COVID-19, enrolled during active disease.

The V gene is TRBV5-1, the J gene TRBJ2-7; TRBD2 might be the D (6 bases). CDR1 SGHRS and CDR2 YFSETQ come from the germline V gene. V was cut by 6 bases and J by 3 bases, with 13 bases left in between. The CDR3 runs 13 residues. The CDR3 DNA reads as TGCGCCAGCAAGGTAGCGGTTAGCTACGAGCAGTACTTC. Protein product: CASKVAVSYEQYF.

The CDR3 bases are TGCAGCGTTCCTAGGGGTGGTGGCAGATACAATGAGCAGTTCTTC. Its protein is CSVPRGGGRYNEQFF. The chain is built from TRBV29-1 and TRBJ2-1, with D possibly being TRBD1 (5 bases). The CDR3 runs 15 residues. Germline CDR1 reads SQVTM; CDR2 reads ANQGSEA. Trimming removed 5 bases from V and 4 bases from J, with 18 bases in between.

This sequence joins TRBV18 and TRBJ2-3; D is ambiguous. The V gene's germline CDR1 is KGHSH and CDR2 LQKENI. Deletions cut 5 bases from V and 1 base from J, with 13 bases between. CDR3 length equals 15 residues. CDR3 region: CASSMNDGGTDTQYF. The CDR3 bases are TGTGCCAGCTCAATGAACGACGGAGGCACAGATACGCAGTATTTT.

This chain connects TRBV7-3 to TRBJ2-1; 13 nucleotides line up with TRBD2. The trim removed 4 bases at V and 4 bases at J, leaving 7 bases unmatched. The CDR3 loop spans 17 amino acids. CDR1 is SGHTA, CDR2 FQGTGA, per germline. CDR3: CASSSLTSGRIYNEQFF. For the CDR3, the DNA is TGTGCCAGCAGCTCTTTGACTAGCGGGAGGATTTACAATGAGCAGTTCTTC.

This clone was recorded only once. This chain uses TRBV15 with TRBJ1-5, with 8 positions matching TRBD1. The V gene end was trimmed by 3 bases and the J gene end by 3 bases; junction bases not matched to a gene: 4. CDR1 is LNHNV and CDR2 is YYDKDF in the germline V gene (reference sequence). The length of the CDR3 is 15 residues. This chain's CDR3 is CATSRDRAPNQPQHF. The CDR3 DNA is TGTGCCACCAGCAGGGACAGGGCGCCCAATCAGCCCCAGCATTTT. Filled out from reference TRBV15 and TRBJ1-5, the complete variable domain reads DAMVIQNPRYQVTQFGKPVTLSCSQTLNHNVMYWYQQKSSQAPKLLFHYYDKDFNNEADTPDNFQSRRPNTSFCFLDIRSPGLGDTAMYLCATSRDRAPNQPQHFGDGTRLSIL.

This rearrangement joins TRBV13 to TRBJ2-7; the D gene is possibly TRBD1 (6 bases). Germline-derived CDR1 and CDR2 are PRHDT and FYEKMQ (reference sequence). The V and J ends lost 2 bases and 6 bases respectively, with 14 bases between them. CDR3 length equals 14 residues. CDR3 in DNA: TGTGCCAGCAGCTTAATACAGTCCAGGGGCGAGCAGTACTTC. Translation gives CASSLIQSRGEQYF.

The rearrangement joins TRBV5-8 to TRBJ2-3, with 13 bases lining up with TRBD2. Germline CDR1 and CDR2: SGHTS and YDEGEE. CDR3 length: 17 residues. V was clipped by 6 bases and J by 5 bases; unmatched bases: 12. CDR3 residues: CASISGTSGKRRDTQYF. The CDR3 coding sequence is TGTGCCAGCATTTCCGGGACTAGCGGGAAGAGGAGAGATACGCAGTATTTT.

CDR3 in amino acids: CASSLPSSVRDEQFF. The DNA of the CDR3 is TGTGCCAGCAGCTTACCCTCTTCCGTGAGGGATGAGCAGTTCTTC. The chain has TRBV7-8 and TRBJ2-1; TRBD2 is a possible D gene (5 bases). Germline CDR1 reads SGHVS; CDR2 reads FQNEAQ. The ends were cut back, 2 bases at V and 8 bases at J, with 16 bases in the middle. The CDR3 length is 15 residues.

The rearrangement links TRBV11-2 to TRBJ2-3; 8 nucleotides agree with TRBD2. Germline lookup yields CDR1 SGHAT and CDR2 FQNNGV. The CDR3 runs to 17 residues. The ends lost 2 bases at V and 2 bases at J; junction bases unmatched: 9. CDR3 DNA: TGTGCCAGCAGCTTAAGGGCTTTAGCGGGGCACACAGATACGCAGTATTTT. Translated: CASSLRALAGHTDTQYF. Drawing the rest from reference TRBV11-2 and TRBJ2-3, the complete variable domain is EAGVAQSPRYKIIEKRQSVAFWCNPISGHATLYWYQQILGQGPKLLIQFQNNGVVDDSQLPKDRFSAERLKGVDSTLKIQPAKLEDSAVYLCASSLRALAGHTDTQYFGPGTRLTVL.

The rearrangement joins TRBV18 to TRBJ1-2; a weak D match, TRBD1 (6 bases). The V end was cut by 3 bases, the J end by 4 bases, with 18 bases between. Germline CDR1 is KGHSH and CDR2 is LQKENI. This CDR3 is built from 16 residues. CDR3 residues: CASSPTRQGISYGYTF. CDR3 nucleotides: TGTGCCAGCTCACCGACTCGGCAGGGGATCAGCTATGGCTACACCTTC.

A remark on this clone: This sample also contains other DNA sequences that code for the same CDR3. The chain combines TRBV7-9 with TRBJ2-7, with D perhaps TRBD2 (5 bases). The CDR3 runs to 12 residues. Trimming left V 4 bases short and J 2 bases short, with 6 bases between. Germline CDR1 is SEHNR and CDR2 is FQNEAQ (reference sequence). CDR3 DNA: TGTGCCAGCAGCTCCGGGACCTACGAGCAGTACTTC. It encodes CASSSGTYEQYF.

This rearrangement joins TRBV18 to TRBJ2-2; D remains ambiguous. The CDR3 loop spans 18 amino acids. Trimming took 8 bases from V and 0 from J, leaving 22 bases between them. CDR1 and CDR2 from the germline V gene are KGHSH and LQKENI. In DNA, the CDR3 is TGTGCCAGCACCCTGGGCCCCTTGGGTTACGCGAACACCGGGGAGCTGTTTTTT. Encoded protein: CASTLGPLGYANTGELFF. Drawing the rest from reference TRBV18 and TRBJ2-2, the complete variable domain is NAGVMQNPRHLVRRRGQEARLRCSPMKGHSHVYWYRQLPEEGLKFMVYLQKENIIDESGMPKERFSAEFPKEGPSILRIQQVVRGDSAAYFCASTLGPLGYANTGELFFGEGSRLTVL.

This chain connects TRBV5-6 to TRBJ1-2, with 7 bases matching TRBD1. The CDR3 contains 16 residues. Germline loops: CDR1 SGHDT, CDR2 YYEEEE. Trimming took 3 bases from V and 4 from J; bases not matched to a gene: 12. The CDR3 spells CASSSLWGRGIYGYTF. Here the CDR3 DNA reads TGTGCCAGCAGCTCCCTTTGGGGCAGGGGGATCTATGGCTACACCTTC.

The chain couples TRBV7-9 to TRBJ2-2, with a possible D match to TRBD2 (6 bases). Germline V lookup: CDR1 SEHNR, CDR2 FQNEAQ (reference sequence). V lost 4 bases and J lost 6, with 21 bases in between. The CDR3 totals 17 residues. The CDR3 protein is CASSYEAAWREAGELFF. CDR3 DNA sequence: TGTGCCAGCAGCTACGAAGCGGCGTGGAGGGAGGCCGGGGAGCTGTTTTTT.

This clone showed up just a few times. The chain links TRBV21-1 to TRBJ2-7; TRBD1, the D gene given by the table, was not confirmed from the DNA. TRBV21-1 is recorded as a pseudogene. CDR3 length equals 15 residues. The CDR3 sequence is CASSKTGAVGYEQYF. Here the CDR3 DNA reads TGTGCCAGCAGCAAAACTGGGGCCGTTGGCTACGAGCAGTACTTC.

The chain is built from TRBV11-2 and TRBJ1-1, with 7 positions matching TRBD1. The V segment lost 0 bases and the J segment 6 bases; nucleotides outside the gene matches: 7. The CDR3 length is 15 residues. From germline, CDR1 is SGHAT and CDR2 FQNNGV. The CDR3: CASSLDPLTGPEAFF. The DNA for the CDR3 is TGTGCCAGCAGCTTAGATCCTCTGACAGGGCCTGAAGCTTTCTTT.

This clone was detected only once. The rearrangement links TRBV15 to TRBJ2-2; TRBD2 aligns across 9 bases. V dropped 0 bases and J dropped 4; count of bases not matched to a gene: 0. Germline V gene sequence: CDR1 LNHNV, CDR2 YYDKDF (reference sequence). The CDR3 length is 15 residues. This CDR3 is CATSRELAGTGELFF. The CDR3 region has the DNA TGTGCCACCAGCAGAGAACTAGCGGGCACCGGGGAGCTGTTTTTT.

The rearrangement joins TRBV7-2 to TRBJ2-1; TRBD2 aligns across 9 bases. The germline gives CDR1 SGHTA, CDR2 FQGNSA. After removal of 2 bases from V and 10 bases from J, the junction contained 12 bases not matched to a gene. The CDR3 is 16 residues long. The CDR3 nucleotides read TGTGCCAGCAGCTTATTGGGCGGGAGGGCCACATGGGAGCAGTTCTTC. It codes for CASSLLGGRATWEQFF.

The chain carries TRBV28 and TRBJ2-7; 10 bases fit TRBD1. CDR3 length equals 15 residues. Germline assignment: CDR1 MDHEN and CDR2 SYDVKM. V was clipped by 6 bases and J by 2 bases; unmatched bases: 7. CDR3: CASRPRGTGAYEQYF. In DNA, the CDR3 is TGTGCCAGCAGGCCGCGCGGGACAGGGGCCTACGAGCAGTACTTC.

CDR3 bases: TGTGCCACCAGCAGAGTAGGGTCGGGGGGCAAAGATACGCAGTATTTT. Amino acid sequence: CATSRVGSGGKDTQYF. This sequence joins TRBV15 and TRBJ2-3, with a weak D call TRBD2 (7 bases). This CDR3 is 16 amino acids long. The germline V gene has CDR1 LNHNV and CDR2 YYDKDF (reference sequence). V was clipped by 1 base and J by 5 bases, with 16 bases between them.

The chain recombines TRBV19 with TRBJ2-3; 7 bases align to TRBD2. Unmatched junction bases numbered 9, after V lost 7 bases and J lost 2 bases. The CDR3 loop spans 15 amino acids. In germline, CDR1 is LNHDA, CDR2 SQIVND (reference sequence). DNA for the CDR3: TGTGCCAGTACCCCGGCCGCGGGGGACACAGATACGCAGTATTTT. It encodes CASTPAAGDTDTQYF. The full variable domain, completed using reference TRBV19 and TRBJ2-3, is DGGITQSPKYLFRKEGQNVTLSCEQNLNHDAMYWYRQDPGQGLRLIYYSQIVNDFQKGDIAEGYSVSREKKESFPLTVTSAQKNPTAFYLCASTPAAGDTDTQYFGPGTRLTVL.

CDR3 bases: TGTGCCAGCAGACCAGGGTACCCCTACGAGCAGTACTTC. Amino acids: CASRPGYPYEQYF. This chain connects TRBV6-5 to TRBJ2-7, with TRBD1 as a possible D gene (5 bases). The V end lost 6 bases, the J end lost 2 bases, and 11 bases lay between the germline ends. Germline V lookup: CDR1 MNHEY, CDR2 SVGAGI. This CDR3 is 13 amino acids long.

The chain combines TRBV6-2 or TRBV6-3 with TRBJ2-7; 12 positions match TRBD2. This CDR3 comprises 16 residues. V trimming: 0 bases; J trimming: 3 bases; junction bases outside the gene matches: 3. The V gene's germline CDR1 is MNHEY and CDR2 SVGEGT. This CDR3 is CASSYSTSGGYYEQYF. Written as DNA, the CDR3 is TGTGCCAGCAGTTACTCGACTAGCGGGGGATACTACGAGCAGTACTTC.

The chain combines TRBV15 with TRBJ2-2; D is ambiguous. Between the trimmed V and J ends, which lost 1 base and 6 bases, there was a span of 9 bases. The CDR3 length is 14 residues. In germline, CDR1 is LNHNV, CDR2 YYDKDF (reference sequence). Here the CDR3 DNA reads TGTGCCACCAGCAGAGCATTCATTCCCGGGGAGCTGTTTTTT. This sequence encodes CATSRAFIPGELFF.

The rearrangement joins TRBV28 to TRBJ2-7; D is perhaps TRBD2 (6 bases). The ends were cut back, 6 bases at V and 1 base at J, with 13 bases in the middle. The CDR3 runs 14 residues. CDR1 and CDR2 from the germline V gene are MDHEN and SYDVKM. The CDR3 here is CASSPGLLSYEQYF. For the CDR3, the DNA is TGTGCCAGCAGCCCGGGACTCCTTTCCTACGAGCAGTACTTC.